These 5 T cell receptor beta chains originate from one sample sequenced in a study of T cells in Graves' hyperthyroidism and ophthalmopathy. Regions amplified from RNA transcripts were the TCR beta CDR3 regions. A first-round RT-PCR of the TCR CDR3 used the HTBI primer set. TCRdb passed the multiplex PCR reads through MiXCR, listing each CDR3 protein once. Among some 500,000 distinct CDR3 sequences, about 15% were seen once, and the ten largest hold less than 20%. The specimen was blood. All receptors derive from a woman aged 18-29 years with Graves' hyperthyroidism.

About this clonotype itself: Since a much larger clone is just one base distant, this may be a read error. The chain employs TRBV12-3 or TRBV12-4 and TRBJ2-3; 7 nucleotides align to TRBD2. Unmatched junction bases numbered 10, after V lost 5 bases and J lost 8 bases. The CDR3 runs 14 residues. CDR3 sequence reads: CASSQGLDGGTQYF. The CDR3 bases are TGTGCCAGCAGTCAAGGACTAGATGGAGGTACGCAGTATTTT.

This clonotype has ten or more counts. This sequence joins TRBV20-1 and TRBJ1-4; 9 positions agree with TRBD1. Germline V gene sequence: CDR1 DFQATT, CDR2 SNEGSKA (reference sequence). This CDR3 spans 14 amino acids. Losses at the gene ends were 6 bases for V and 8 bases for J; bases not matched to a gene: 10. The CDR3 here is CSALSWTGEEKLFF. In DNA form, the CDR3 reads TGCAGTGCGCTCTCCTGGACAGGGGAGGAAAAACTGTTTTTT.

This clonotype was seen repeatedly, ten times or more. The DNA for the CDR3 is TGTGCCAGCAGCTTCTCGATTTCTGCAACTAATGAAAAACTGTTTTTT. It translates to CASSFSISATNEKLFF. The V call is TRBV7-8, the J call TRBJ1-4, with D unresolved. V gave up 3 bases and J gave up 0 bases, with 11 bases separating them. Germline V gene data show CDR1 as SGHVS and CDR2 as FQNEAQ. CDR3 length equals 16 residues.

This clonotype came up many times. V is TRBV12-3 or TRBV12-4 and J is TRBJ2-7, with a tentative D call TRBD1 (6 bases). V shed 9 bases and J shed 1 base, with 16 bases lying between them. The CDR3 loop spans 14 amino acids. The CDR3 nucleotides read TGTGCCAGTGTTTTTGGGGGACAATCCTACGAGCAGTACTTC. Encoded protein: CASVFGGQSYEQYF.

The V gene is TRBV19, the J gene TRBJ1-4, with D possibly being TRBD1 (5 bases). Looked up from germline, CDR1 is LNHDA and CDR2 is SQIVND (reference sequence). This CDR3 has 18 amino acids. Trimming stripped 3 bases from V and 0 bases from J, with 17 bases between. CDR3 in amino acids: CASSIGRGDSTTNEKLFF. The CDR3 nucleotides are TGTGCCAGTAGTATCGGGAGAGGGGACTCCACAACTAATGAAAAACTGTTTTTT.